What follows are 22 T cell receptor beta chains derived from one specimen sequenced in a study of cytomegalovirus exposure and HLA in healthy donors. In the PCR, 60 Vbeta and 13 Jbeta primers were used. Profiled with immunoSEQ multiplex PCR; TCRdb holds only in-frame clones, not every one. This sample carries 95,000 to 150,000 clones, approximately 79% of them seen once, and the ten largest clones take 2.1%. Sequencing used PBMCs. Source of these receptors: a man aged 30 to 39 in good health and CMV-seronegative.

The chain couples TRBV5-1 to TRBJ2-2; tentatively, D is TRBD2 (6 bases). Germline-derived CDR1 and CDR2 are SGHRS and YFSETQ. The CDR3 spans 16 residues. The V end lost 2 bases, the J end lost 1 base, and 12 bases lay between the germline ends. The CDR3 DNA sequence: TGCGCCAGCAGCTTCATGGGAGGCGGGAACACCGGGGAGCTGTTTTTT. This encodes CASSFMGGGNTGELFF.

The V and J genes are TRBV2 and TRBJ2-6, with D possibly being TRBD2 (5 bases). Germline V gives CDR1 SNHLY, CDR2 FYNNEI. Deletions cut 10 bases from V and 9 bases from J, with 7 bases between. CDR3 length equals 10 residues. The CDR3 region is CATGGNVLTF. The DNA of the CDR3 is TGTGCCACTGGAGGCAACGTCCTGACTTTC.

The chain is built from TRBV27 and TRBJ1-2; the match to TRBD1 covers 8 bases. Trimming cost V 5 bases and J 4 bases; bases outside gene matches: 9. There are 15 residues in the CDR3. Looked up from germline, CDR1 is MNHEY and CDR2 is SMNVEV (reference sequence). CDR3 sequence: CASSLYRQGPYGYTF. For the CDR3, the DNA is TGTGCCAGCAGTCTATACCGACAGGGGCCCTATGGCTACACCTTC.

The V call is TRBV4-3, the J call TRBJ1-3; D perhaps matches TRBD1 (6 bases). Germline values: CDR1 LGHNA, CDR2 YSLEER. CDR3 length: 18 residues. The V end was cut by 5 bases, the J end by 4 bases, with 24 bases between. The CDR3 spells CASSIFLSGTTTGNTIYF. CDR3 coding DNA: TGCGCCAGCAGCATTTTTCTATCCGGGACAACGACGGGAAACACCATATATTTT.

This chain links TRBV18 with TRBJ2-5, with 8 bases lining up with TRBD2. Germline lookup yields CDR1 KGHSH and CDR2 LQKENI. Losses at the gene ends were 0 bases for V and 5 bases for J; bases not matched to a gene: 11. This CDR3 contains 17 residues. CDR3 amino acids: CASSPPGGSGGEETQYF. CDR3 DNA sequence: TGTGCCAGCTCACCACCGGGTGGCAGCGGGGGAGAGGAGACCCAGTACTTC.

The gene calls are TRBV2 and TRBJ1-1; possibly TRBD1 for D (6 bases). The CDR3 contains 12 residues. V was trimmed by 7 bases and J by 8 bases, leaving 14 bases between them. The germline gives CDR1 SNHLY, CDR2 FYNNEI. CDR3 loop: CASNGVQGEAFF. The CDR3 DNA is TGTGCCAGCAATGGGGTTCAGGGGGAAGCTTTCTTT.

The chain has TRBV29-1 and TRBJ1-1; possibly TRBD1 for D (5 bases). The CDR3 is 13 amino acids. The V end lost 6 bases, the J end lost 4 bases, and 15 bases lay between the germline ends. Per germline, CDR1 SQVTM and CDR2 ANQGSEA. CDR3 region: CSVEQVEGTEAFF. CDR3 DNA: TGCAGCGTGGAACAGGTTGAGGGCACTGAAGCTTTCTTT.

This chain joins TRBV29-1 and TRBJ1-1; tentatively, D is TRBD1 (5 bases). Germline V gene sequence: CDR1 SQVTM, CDR2 ANQGSEA. V was clipped by 4 bases and J by 4 bases, with 13 bases between them. The CDR3 is 13 amino acids. Here the CDR3 DNA reads TGCAGCGTTGCGGCAGGGCTGCCCACTGAAGCTTTCTTT. Residues: CSVAAGLPTEAFF.

The rearrangement uses TRBV19 and TRBJ2-2; D remains ambiguous. The CDR3 has 15 residues. Per germline, CDR1 LNHDA and CDR2 SQIVND (reference sequence). The V gene lost 3 bases and the J gene lost 7 bases, with 15 bases spanning the gap. CDR3 bases: TGTGCCAGTAGTATGAGTCGCCACCGAGGCGGGGAGCTGTTTTTT. Translating gives CASSMSRHRGGELFF.

The chain joins TRBV4-1 to TRBJ2-7, with D perhaps matching TRBD2 (6 bases). The CDR3 runs to 15 residues. V gave up 3 bases and J gave up 5 bases, with 17 bases separating them. Germline V gives CDR1 MGHRA, CDR2 YSYEKL. The CDR3 here is CASSQRTGPGDEQYF. In nucleotides, the CDR3 is TGCGCCAGCAGCCAGAGGACTGGGCCGGGAGACGAGCAGTACTTC.

The V gene is TRBV28, the J gene TRBJ1-1; 8 bases line up with TRBD1. In germline, CDR1 is MDHEN, CDR2 SYDVKM. With V trimmed by 7 bases and J by 7 bases, 17 bases remained unmatched. The CDR3 length is 16 residues. CDR3 in amino acids: CASTPRGQEGKLEAFF. DNA of the CDR3: TGTGCCAGCACCCCACGGGGACAGGAGGGGAAACTTGAAGCTTTCTTT.

This rearrangement joins TRBV7-7 to TRBJ2-2, with 8 positions matching TRBD2. Looked up from germline, CDR1 is SSHAT and CDR2 is FNYEAQ (reference sequence). V shed 5 bases and J 1 base; nucleotides not matched to a gene: 6. The CDR3 length is 16 residues. The chain's CDR3 is CASSPSAGGNTGELFF. CDR3 sequence (DNA): TGTGCCAGCAGCCCATCGGCGGGGGGGAACACCGGGGAGCTGTTTTTT.

This clone was counted between two and nine times. This chain uses TRBV18 with TRBJ2-2; the match to TRBD2 covers 10 bases. Germline lookup yields CDR1 KGHSH and CDR2 LQKENI. The J segment lost 1 base and the V segment lost 5 bases, leaving 4 bases of the junction unmatched. This CDR3 region has 16 residues. The CDR3 nucleotides are TGTGCCAGCTCAACCCCTAGCGGGGGGAACACCGGGGAGCTGTTTTTT. This sequence encodes CASSTPSGGNTGELFF.

The rearrangement uses TRBV5-4 and TRBJ1-2; weak D call: TRBD1 (6 bases). V lost 4 bases, J lost 3 bases, and 16 bases lay in between. The CDR3 runs to 15 residues. Germline values: CDR1 SGHNT, CDR2 YYREEE (reference sequence). The CDR3 bases are TGTGCCAGCAGCCCGAGTGGGGGGGCCGACTATGGCTACACCTTC. Protein product: CASSPSGGADYGYTF.

The gene calls are TRBV7-2 and TRBJ2-4; 7 nucleotides line up with TRBD1. The CDR3 has 15 amino acids. The junction had 4 bases not matched to a gene; V was cut back by 3 bases and J by 2 bases. Germline CDR1 and CDR2: SGHTA and FQGNSA. The CDR3 region has the DNA TGTGCCAGCAGCTTCGACAGGGTTACCAAAAACATTCAGTACTTC. Translating gives CASSFDRVTKNIQYF.

V and J are TRBV28 and TRBJ2-7; D may be TRBD1 (5 bases). Deletions cut 3 bases from V and 4 bases from J, with 16 bases between. The CDR3 is 15 residues long. The germline CDR1 and CDR2 sequences are MDHEN and SYDVKM. The CDR3 region has the DNA TGTGCCAGCAGTTTCCTTGCTTTCCAGGGATACGAGCAGTACTTC. Translated, it gives CASSFLAFQGYEQYF.

This clone was detected a few times. This chain links TRBV5-4 with TRBJ2-5; D is perhaps TRBD1 (6 bases). Trimming removed 2 bases from V and 5 bases from J, with 13 bases in between. The V gene's germline CDR1 is SGHNT and CDR2 YYREEE (reference sequence). The CDR3 covers 14 residues. Here the CDR3 reads CASSLQGVEETQYF. The CDR3 DNA follows: TGTGCCAGCAGCTTACAGGGCGTAGAGGAGACCCAGTACTTC.

The rearrangement uses TRBV6-1 and TRBJ2-5, with D maybe TRBD2 (6 bases). The J call is in doubt because the DNA end fits TRBJ2-7 better. This CDR3 has 12 residues. Germline V lookup: CDR1 MNHNS, CDR2 SASEGT. The CDR3 coding sequence is TGTGCCAGCAGGGGACTTTCCTACGAGCAGTACTTC. Translated: CASRGLSYEQYF.

The genes are TRBV7-8 and TRBJ2-5; TRBD2 agrees at 12 bases. The V and J ends lost 6 bases and 2 bases, in that order; junction bases with no gene match: 13. The length of the CDR3 is 18 residues. Germline-derived CDR1 and CDR2 are SGHVS and FQNEAQ. The CDR3 loop reads CASRRGSLAGGKQETQYF. In DNA, the CDR3 is TGTGCCAGCAGACGGGGGAGTCTAGCGGGGGGGAAACAAGAGACCCAGTACTTC.

The rearrangement joins TRBV2 to TRBJ1-6; TRBD1 might be the D (6 bases). Germline CDR1 reads SNHLY; CDR2 reads FYNNEI. This CDR3 is built from 13 residues. V lost 4 bases to trimming and J lost 15 bases, with 16 bases between them. The CDR3 DNA sequence: TGTGCCAGCAGTGGCCGCGCGGACAGCAGCCTCCACTTT. It translates to CASSGRADSSLHF.

V usage is TRBV18 and J usage is TRBJ1-5; D remains unclear. The CDR3 length is 14 residues. The germline CDR1 and CDR2 sequences are KGHSH and LQKENI. Trimming cost V 5 bases and J 2 bases, with 10 bases left between them. The CDR3 DNA reads TGTGCCAGCTCATCTCGGGAGGGCAATCAGCCCCAGCATTTT. As protein: CASSSREGNQPQHF.

The chain couples TRBV7-2 to TRBJ1-2, with 7 bases lining up with TRBD1. CDR3 length equals 13 residues. Germline V gives CDR1 SGHTA, CDR2 FQGNSA. With 5 bases clipped from V and 5 bases from J, the junction kept 5 bases outside the gene matches. Here the CDR3 reads CASSLGQSYGYTF. The CDR3, as DNA: TGTGCCAGCAGCCTGGGACAGTCGTATGGCTACACCTTC.